This passage covers 14 T cell receptor beta chains from one sample sequenced in a study of blood T cell repertoires in COVID-19. The table came from immunoSEQ multiplex PCR; TCRdb's copy has only in-frame clones and leaves some out. The sample contains about 340,000 clones, roughly 90% of which appear only once. Sample: peripheral blood. These receptors originate from a woman in her sixties with COVID-19, enrolled during active disease.

This clone has just one count. The chain combines TRBV4-3 with TRBJ1-6; D perhaps matches TRBD1 (6 bases). Trimming pared 2 bases from V and 10 bases from J, leaving 15 bases between. Germline CDR1 reads LGHNA; CDR2 reads YSLEER. The CDR3 loop spans 15 amino acids. The CDR3 DNA reads TGCGCCAGCAGCCAAACAGGGAAATGGGGCTCACCCCTCCACTTT. This sequence encodes CASSQTGKWGSPLHF.

V usage is TRBV6-2 or TRBV6-3 and J usage is TRBJ2-7; 10 bases fit TRBD2. The CDR3 has 16 residues. V was clipped by 2 bases and J by 4 bases; unmatched bases: 8. Germline loops: CDR1 MNHEY, CDR2 SVGEGT. The CDR3 DNA is TGTGCCAGCAGTTACCGGTTAGCGGGGGGCTCGTACGAGCAGTACTTC. It translates to CASSYRLAGGSYEQYF.

The table lists this clone with a few counts. V is TRBV2 and J is TRBJ1-2; D is ambiguous. Trimming removed 4 bases from V and 5 bases from J, with 8 bases in between. Germline-derived CDR1 and CDR2 are SNHLY and FYNNEI. This CDR3 region has 12 residues. CDR3 sequence: CASSATEYGYTF. CDR3 sequence (DNA): TGTGCCAGCAGTGCTACGGAGTATGGCTACACCTTC.

V usage is TRBV5-4 and J usage is TRBJ2-1, with D tentatively TRBD2 (5 bases). V was cut by 2 bases and J by 2 bases, with 14 bases left in between. Per the germline V gene, CDR1 is SGHNT and CDR2 is YYREEE (reference sequence). The CDR3 sequence is 16 residues long. The CDR3 reads CASSLGGETTYNEQFF. The CDR3 DNA follows: TGTGCCAGCAGCTTAGGTGGGGAGACGACCTACAATGAGCAGTTCTTC.

The CDR3 DNA sequence: TGTGCCATCAGGAGGGGGACAGGGGAAAAAAACATGAACACTGAAGCTTTCTTT. Protein: CAIRRGTGEKNMNTEAFF. The rearrangement uses TRBV10-3 and TRBJ1-1, with 10 bases that match TRBD1. The V gene end was trimmed by 6 bases and the J gene end by 0 bases; junction bases not matched to a gene: 13. The CDR3 has 18 amino acids. The germline V gene encodes CDR1 ENHRY and CDR2 SYGVKD.

The chain has TRBV7-2 and TRBJ1-3, with a tentative D call TRBD1 (6 bases). Trimming shortened V by 5 bases and J by 0 bases, and 17 bases separated the two germline ends. Germline V CDR1 and CDR2: SGHTA, FQGNSA. The CDR3 is 17 residues long. The CDR3 nucleotides read TGTGCCAGCAGCCCCCAACCCGGACAGAGCTCTGGAAACACCATATATTTT. This sequence encodes CASSPQPGQSSGNTIYF.

The chain combines TRBV5-1 with TRBJ2-3; 10 bases fit TRBD1. The CDR3 contains 14 residues. CDR1 is SGHRS and CDR2 is YFSETQ in the germline V gene. The V gene end was trimmed by 3 bases and the J gene end by 5 bases; junction bases not matched to a gene: 3. Here the CDR3 DNA reads TGCGCCAGCAGCTCCCGGGACAGGGGAGATACGCAGTATTTT. As protein: CASSSRDRGDTQYF.

The V gene is TRBV7-2, the J gene TRBJ1-2; D may be TRBD1 (5 bases). Germline values: CDR1 SGHTA, CDR2 FQGNSA. The CDR3 is made up of 14 amino acids. V lost 5 bases and J 6 bases, leaving 16 bases between the germline ends. The DNA of the CDR3 is TGTGCCAGCAGCCCTCGGGAGGGGCGGGATGGCTACACCTTC. As protein: CASSPREGRDGYTF.

The J gene is TRBJ1-4, the V gene TRBV5-4, with a weak D call TRBD1 (6 bases). This CDR3 spans 16 amino acids. Per the germline V gene, CDR1 is SGHNT and CDR2 is YYREEE (reference sequence). The ends were cut back, 3 bases at V and 0 bases at J, with 12 bases in the middle. The CDR3 region has the DNA TGTGCCAGCAGCTCACCGGACAGTCCAACTAATGAAAAACTGTTTTTT. As protein: CASSSPDSPTNEKLFF.

In nucleotides, the CDR3 is TGCGCCAGCAGCCTATTGACAGGGCCTACCTACGAGCAGTACTTC. Its translation: CASSLLTGPTYEQYF. V usage is TRBV5-1 and J usage is TRBJ2-7; 7 positions match TRBD1. In germline, CDR1 is SGHRS, CDR2 YFSETQ. This CDR3 has 15 residues. Germline trimming cut 4 bases from V and 2 bases from J; bases unmatched to any gene: 9.

The chain couples TRBV7-8 to TRBJ2-7, with no clear D. Germline V gene data show CDR1 as SGHVS and CDR2 as FQNEAQ. Trimming left V 1 base short and J 0 bases short, with 10 bases between. There are 15 residues in the CDR3. The CDR3 DNA reads TGTGCCAGCAGCTTAGTTCCGTCACACTCCTACGAGCAGTACTTC. It is translated as CASSLVPSHSYEQYF.

CDR3 loop: CASSESWVGVNGYTF. CDR3 coding DNA: TGTGCCAGCAGTGAAAGTTGGGTCGGGGTCAATGGCTACACCTTC. The rearrangement uses TRBV2 and TRBJ1-2; D gene uncertain. Between the trimmed V and J ends, which lost 2 bases and 6 bases, there was a span of 16 bases. The CDR3 is 15 amino acids. Germline lookup yields CDR1 SNHLY and CDR2 FYNNEI.

The chain couples TRBV27 to TRBJ1-2; no firm D call. Germline V gene lookup returns CDR1 MNHEY and CDR2 SMNVEV (reference sequence). V was clipped by 1 base and J by 0 bases, with 9 bases between them. This CDR3 comprises 15 residues. CDR3 in DNA: TGTGCCAGCAGTTTATACGGGGATACTAACTATGGCTACACCTTC. Translation gives CASSLYGDTNYGYTF.

Details on this clone: Possible read error: a much larger clone is one base away. The chain couples TRBV7-2 to TRBJ1-5, with TRBD1 as a possible D gene (6 bases). CDR3 length equals 13 residues. In germline, CDR1 is SGHTA, CDR2 FQGNSA. V dropped 5 bases and J dropped 4 bases, with 9 bases sitting between them. In DNA form, the CDR3 reads TGTGCCAGCAGCCCGGACAGAAATCAGCCCCAGCATTTT. It translates to CASSPDRNQPQHF.